This T cell receptor beta chain was recovered during a study of blood T cell repertoires in COVID-19. Whole-study context: The cDNA or gDNA used as material had been derived from T cells, B-cell-depleted T cells, or PBMCs.

As originally analysed: Estimation of nucleated cell counts relied on the amplification of reference gene primers. Using immunoSEQ multiplex PCR, the repertoire was profiled, and TCRdb retains in-frame clones only, with some absent. V and J calls and clone size are as listed in that table; D and trimming were resolved from the DNA. The profile shows fewer than 250,000 clones, approximately 86% of them singletons. V lost 4 bases, J lost 7 bases, and 10 bases stayed unmatched. CDR3 length: 16 residues. Germline V gene sequence: CDR1 SGHTA, CDR2 FQGNSA. Donors were grouped by their self-reported clinical history. This clone was observed at least ten times.

The rearrangement joins TRBV7-2 to TRBJ1-6, with 7 bases identical to TRBD1. The sequenced sample was PBMCs or T cells enriched from blood (not recorded which). This TCR was sampled from a woman aged 40-49 years with acute COVID-19. The CDR3 DNA is TGTGCCAGCAGCTCCACGGGGACAGTTTCAAATTCACCCCTCCACTTT. Its protein is CASSSTGTVSNSPLHF.